What follows are 14 T cell receptor beta chains derived from one specimen sequenced in a study of blood T cell repertoires in COVID-19. Profiling relied on immunoSEQ multiplex PCR, and the TCRdb table lists in-frame clones only, not all of them. The sample has over 200,000 clones; roughly 85% are singletons. Material for sequencing was peripheral blood. Receptors were obtained from a man aged 25 to 45 who had recovered from COVID-19.

In its sample, this clone was seen once. The rearrangement joins TRBV6-4 to TRBJ1-6; maybe TRBD1 (6 bases). CDR1 MRHNA and CDR2 SNTAGT come from the germline V gene. CDR3 length equals 15 residues. V shed 6 bases and J shed 0 bases, with 9 bases lying between them. In nucleotides, the CDR3 is TGTGCCAGCAGCCAGGGGAGCTCCTATAATTCACCCCTCCACTTT. Its translation is CASSQGSSYNSPLHF.

The gene calls are TRBV6-5 and TRBJ2-5, with D possibly being TRBD2 (6 bases). V was cut by 5 bases and J by 3 bases, with 10 bases left in between. CDR3 length: 13 amino acids. Germline assignment: CDR1 MNHEY and CDR2 SVGAGI. CDR3 bases: TGTGCCAGCAGTACCCGACTAGAAGAGACCCAGTACTTC. This sequence encodes CASSTRLEETQYF.

The chain uses TRBV15 and TRBJ1-1, with D unclear. Trimming shortened V by 2 bases and J by 1 base, and 11 bases separated the two germline ends. Per the germline V gene, CDR1 is LNHNV and CDR2 is YYDKDF (reference sequence). The CDR3 is made up of 15 amino acids. DNA for the CDR3: TGTGCCACCAGCAGATTCCCAAGGAGGAACACTGAAGCTTTCTTT. Protein: CATSRFPRRNTEAFF. Using reference TRBV15 and TRBJ1-1 for the parts outside the CDR3, the full variable domain is DAMVIQNPRYQVTQFGKPVTLSCSQTLNHNVMYWYQQKSSQAPKLLFHYYDKDFNNEADTPDNFQSRRPNTSFCFLDIRSPGLGDTAMYLCATSRFPRRNTEAFFGQGTRLTVV.

The chain uses TRBV7-2 and TRBJ2-5; D remains ambiguous. The CDR3 extends over 15 amino acids. The germline CDR1 and CDR2 sequences are SGHTA and FQGNSA. V shed 1 base and J shed 5 bases, with 14 bases lying between them. CDR3 region: CASSLVGPFGETQYF. The CDR3 coding sequence is TGTGCCAGCAGCTTAGTAGGCCCCTTCGGGGAGACCCAGTACTTC.

This chain's CDR3 is CASSLFSSSGGRYEQFF. CDR3 DNA: TGCGCCAGCAGCTTGTTTTCTTCTAGCGGGGGGCGATATGAGCAGTTCTTC. The V and J genes are TRBV5-1 and TRBJ2-1, with 11 bases lining up with TRBD2. The germline V gene has CDR1 SGHRS and CDR2 YFSETQ. The CDR3 is 17 residues long. The J segment lost 8 bases and the V segment lost 1 base, leaving 11 bases of the junction unmatched.

The chain carries TRBV4-1 and TRBJ1-3; D unclear. The CDR3 is 14 amino acids. The V and J ends lost 0 bases and 4 bases respectively, with 7 bases between them. The germline gives CDR1 MGHRA, CDR2 YSYEKL. CDR3 region: CASSQDWAGNTIYF. CDR3 coding DNA: TGCGCCAGCAGCCAAGATTGGGCCGGAAACACCATATATTTT.

This clone occurred once. CDR3 sequence (DNA): TGTGCCAGCAGCCCCGGGACAGGGCAAGAGACCCAGTACTTC. Protein product: CASSPGTGQETQYF. The chain has TRBV7-9 and TRBJ2-5, with TRBD1 matching 9 bases. The CDR3 is 14 residues long. V lost 5 bases and J lost 2; bases outside the gene matches: 3. Germline CDR1 reads SEHNR; CDR2 reads FQNEAQ (reference sequence).

CDR3 sequence: CASSQVRNTDTQYF. CDR3 nucleotide sequence: TGTGCCAGCAGCCAAGTCAGAAACACAGATACGCAGTATTTT. The V call is TRBV3-1 (or the pseudogene TRBV3-2), the J call TRBJ2-3; D call uncertain. Germline-derived CDR1 and CDR2 are LGHDT and YNNKEL (reference sequence). The CDR3 loop spans 14 amino acids. Trimming shortened V by 1 base and J by 2 bases, and 7 bases separated the two germline ends.

This sequence joins TRBV27 and TRBJ2-2; weak D call: TRBD2 (6 bases). CDR3 size: 14 residues. The germline V gene has CDR1 MNHEY and CDR2 SMNVEV (reference sequence). Between the trimmed V and J ends, which lost 5 bases and 3 bases, there was a span of 10 bases. Here the CDR3 reads CASSPGLYTGELFF. The DNA of the CDR3 is TGTGCCAGCAGTCCGGGACTCTACACCGGGGAGCTGTTTTTT.

The chain recombines TRBV4-2 with TRBJ2-5; 7 nucleotides match TRBD2. Germline CDR1 and CDR2: LGHNA and YNFKEQ. The CDR3 consists of 16 residues. V lost 2 bases, J lost 2 bases, and 8 bases stayed unmatched. DNA for the CDR3: TGTGCCAGCAGCCAATCTCTGGGGGGGGGACAAGAGACCCAGTACTTC. It specifies CASSQSLGGGQETQYF.

The rearrangement uses TRBV2 and TRBJ1-6, with TRBD1 matching 7 bases. CDR3 size: 16 residues. With 2 bases clipped from V and 14 bases from J, the junction kept 15 bases outside the gene matches. Germline-derived CDR1 and CDR2 are SNHLY and FYNNEI. This CDR3 is CASSERGTATSWALHF. CDR3 DNA: TGTGCCAGCAGTGAACGCGGGACAGCCACAAGTTGGGCCCTCCACTTT.

This chain joins TRBV6-5 and TRBJ2-7, with D unclear. Trimming pared 1 base from V and 0 bases from J, leaving 4 bases between. The CDR3 length is 13 residues. Per the germline V gene, CDR1 is MNHEY and CDR2 is SVGAGI. For the CDR3, the DNA is TGTGCCAGCAGTTACTTGTACTCCTACGAGCAGTACTTC. This sequence encodes CASSYLYSYEQYF.

The genes are TRBV9 and TRBJ1-2, with D possibly being TRBD1 (5 bases). CDR1 and CDR2 (germline): SGDLS, YYNGEE. The CDR3 runs 14 residues. Trimming stripped 3 bases from V and 3 bases from J, with 12 bases between. The CDR3 here is CASSAGLGDYGYTF. CDR3 nucleotides: TGTGCCAGCAGCGCAGGGTTGGGCGACTATGGCTACACCTTC.

This rearrangement joins TRBV19 to TRBJ1-1; 7 bases agree with TRBD1. V shed 4 bases, J shed 1 base, and the junction held 3 bases outside the gene matches. Germline V gene lookup returns CDR1 LNHDA and CDR2 SQIVND (reference sequence). CDR3 size: 14 residues. For the CDR3, the DNA is TGTGCCAGTAGTACTGACAGGGCGAACACTGAAGCTTTCTTT. It translates to CASSTDRANTEAFF.